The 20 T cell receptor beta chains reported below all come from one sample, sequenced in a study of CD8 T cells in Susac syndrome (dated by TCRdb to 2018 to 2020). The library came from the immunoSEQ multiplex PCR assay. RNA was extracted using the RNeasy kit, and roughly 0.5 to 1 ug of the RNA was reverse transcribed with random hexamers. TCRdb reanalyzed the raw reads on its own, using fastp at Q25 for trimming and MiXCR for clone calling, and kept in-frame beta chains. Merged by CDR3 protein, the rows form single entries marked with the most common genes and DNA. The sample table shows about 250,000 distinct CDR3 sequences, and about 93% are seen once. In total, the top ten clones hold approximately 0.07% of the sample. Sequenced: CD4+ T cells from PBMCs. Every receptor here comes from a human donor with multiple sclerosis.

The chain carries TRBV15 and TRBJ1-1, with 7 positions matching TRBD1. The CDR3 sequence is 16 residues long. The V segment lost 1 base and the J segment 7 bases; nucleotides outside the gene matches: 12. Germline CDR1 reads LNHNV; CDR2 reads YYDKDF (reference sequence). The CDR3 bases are TGTGCCACCAGCAGAGGATGGGGAAAGGGGGCGGATGAAGCTTTCTTT. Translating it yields CATSRGWGKGADEAFF.

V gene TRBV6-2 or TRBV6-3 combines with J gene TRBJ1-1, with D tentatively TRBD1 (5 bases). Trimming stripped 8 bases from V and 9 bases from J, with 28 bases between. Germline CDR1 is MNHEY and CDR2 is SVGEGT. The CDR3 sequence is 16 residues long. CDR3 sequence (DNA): TGTGCCAGCGCGGACGGGAACTTGGCCGCCGGGGGGAAAGCTTTCTTT. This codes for CASADGNLAAGGKAFF.

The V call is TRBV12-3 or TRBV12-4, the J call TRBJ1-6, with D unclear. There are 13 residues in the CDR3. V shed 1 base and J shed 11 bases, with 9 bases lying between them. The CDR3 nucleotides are TGTGCCAGCAGTTTAGGTGCGGGGACACCCCTCCACTTT. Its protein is CASSLGAGTPLHF.

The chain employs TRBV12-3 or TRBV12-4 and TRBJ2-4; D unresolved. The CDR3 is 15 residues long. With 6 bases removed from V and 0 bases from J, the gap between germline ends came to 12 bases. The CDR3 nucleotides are TGTGCCAGCAGCATGGGGTCTCTAGCCAAAAACATTCAGTACTTC. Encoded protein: CASSMGSLAKNIQYF.

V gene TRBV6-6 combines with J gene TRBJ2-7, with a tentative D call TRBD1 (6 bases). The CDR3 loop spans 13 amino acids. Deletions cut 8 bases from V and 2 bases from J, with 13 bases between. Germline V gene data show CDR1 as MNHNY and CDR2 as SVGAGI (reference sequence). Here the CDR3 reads CASCPPGAYEQYF. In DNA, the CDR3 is TGTGCCAGCTGCCCCCCAGGGGCCTACGAGCAGTACTTC.

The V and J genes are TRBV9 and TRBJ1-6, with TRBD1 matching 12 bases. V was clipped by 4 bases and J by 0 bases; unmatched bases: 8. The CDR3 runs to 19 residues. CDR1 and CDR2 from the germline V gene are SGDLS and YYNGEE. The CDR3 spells CASSSGTGGTSSYNSPLHF. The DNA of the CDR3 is TGTGCCAGCAGCAGCGGGACAGGGGGCACGAGCTCCTATAATTCACCCCTCCACTTT. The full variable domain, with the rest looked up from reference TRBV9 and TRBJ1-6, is DSGVTQTPKHLITATGQRVTLRCSPRSGDLSVYWYQQSLDQGLQFLIQYYNGEERAKGNILERFSAQQFPDLHSELNLSSLELGDSALYFCASSSGTGGTSSYNSPLHFGNGTRLTVT.

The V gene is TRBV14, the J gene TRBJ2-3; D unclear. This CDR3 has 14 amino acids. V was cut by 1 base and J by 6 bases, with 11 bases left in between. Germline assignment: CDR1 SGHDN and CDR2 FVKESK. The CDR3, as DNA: TGTGCCAGCAGCCAAGTCGGAACCGCGGATACGCAGTATTTT. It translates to CASSQVGTADTQYF.

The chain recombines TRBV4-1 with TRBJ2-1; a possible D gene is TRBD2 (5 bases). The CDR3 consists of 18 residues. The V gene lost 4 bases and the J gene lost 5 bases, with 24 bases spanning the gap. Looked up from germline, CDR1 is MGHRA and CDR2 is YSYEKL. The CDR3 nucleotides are TGCGCCAGCAGCCGCCCCGAAAGAGGGCTCAAGCTGAACAATGAGCAGTTCTTC. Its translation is CASSRPERGLKLNNEQFF.

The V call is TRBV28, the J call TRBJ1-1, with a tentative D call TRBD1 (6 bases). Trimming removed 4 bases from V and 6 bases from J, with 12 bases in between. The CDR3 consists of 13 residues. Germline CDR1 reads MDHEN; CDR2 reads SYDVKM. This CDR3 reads CASSWGLVPEAFF. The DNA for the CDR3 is TGTGCCAGCAGTTGGGGGCTGGTTCCTGAAGCTTTCTTT.

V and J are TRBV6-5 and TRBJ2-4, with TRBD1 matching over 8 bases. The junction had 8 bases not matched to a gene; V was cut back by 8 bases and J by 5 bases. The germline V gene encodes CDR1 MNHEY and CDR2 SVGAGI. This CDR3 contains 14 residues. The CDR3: CASLPGTGENIQYF. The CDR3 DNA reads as TGTGCCAGCCTCCCCGGGACAGGCGAAAACATTCAGTACTTC.

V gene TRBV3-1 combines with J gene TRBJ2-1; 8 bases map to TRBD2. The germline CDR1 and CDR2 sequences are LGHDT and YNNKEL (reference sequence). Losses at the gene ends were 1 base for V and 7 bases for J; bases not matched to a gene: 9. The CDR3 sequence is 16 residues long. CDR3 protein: CASSQVYGGGRNEQFF. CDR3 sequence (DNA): TGTGCCAGCAGCCAAGTTTACGGGGGGGGCCGGAATGAGCAGTTCTTC.

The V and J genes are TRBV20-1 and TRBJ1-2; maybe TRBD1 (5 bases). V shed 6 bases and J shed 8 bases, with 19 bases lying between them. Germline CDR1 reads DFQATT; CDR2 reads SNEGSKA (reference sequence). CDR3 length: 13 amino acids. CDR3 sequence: CSATPGQLGGYTF. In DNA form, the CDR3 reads TGCAGTGCCACCCCGGGGCAGCTGGGGGGCTACACCTTC.

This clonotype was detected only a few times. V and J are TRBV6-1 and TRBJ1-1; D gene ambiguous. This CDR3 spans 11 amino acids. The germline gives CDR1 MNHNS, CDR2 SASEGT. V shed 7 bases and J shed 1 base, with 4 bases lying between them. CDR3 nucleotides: TGTGCCAGCACCGCGAACACTGAAGCTTTCTTT. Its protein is CASTANTEAFF.

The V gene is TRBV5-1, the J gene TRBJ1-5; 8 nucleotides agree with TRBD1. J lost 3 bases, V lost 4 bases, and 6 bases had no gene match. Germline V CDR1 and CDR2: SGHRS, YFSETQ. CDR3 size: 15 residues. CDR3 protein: CASSPGTGYNQPQHF. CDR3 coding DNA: TGCGCCAGCAGCCCCGGGACAGGATACAATCAGCCCCAGCATTTT.

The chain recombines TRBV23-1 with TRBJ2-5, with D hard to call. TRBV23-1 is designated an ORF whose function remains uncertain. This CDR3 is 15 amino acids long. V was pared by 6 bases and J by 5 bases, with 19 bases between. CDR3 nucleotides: TGCGCCAGCAGGCTCGAAGACCAGTCGGAGGAGACCCAGTACTTC. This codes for CASRLEDQSEETQYF.

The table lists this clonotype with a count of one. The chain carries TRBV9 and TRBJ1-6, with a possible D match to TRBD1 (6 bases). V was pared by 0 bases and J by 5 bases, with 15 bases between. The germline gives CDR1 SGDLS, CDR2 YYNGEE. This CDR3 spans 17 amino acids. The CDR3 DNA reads TGTGCCAGCAGCGTAGAAGTTTGGACAGACAATAATTCACCCCTCCACTTT. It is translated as CASSVEVWTDNNSPLHF. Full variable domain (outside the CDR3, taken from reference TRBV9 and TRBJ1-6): DSGVTQTPKHLITATGQRVTLRCSPRSGDLSVYWYQQSLDQGLQFLIQYYNGEERAKGNILERFSAQQFPDLHSELNLSSLELGDSALYFCASSVEVWTDNNSPLHFGNGTRLTVT.

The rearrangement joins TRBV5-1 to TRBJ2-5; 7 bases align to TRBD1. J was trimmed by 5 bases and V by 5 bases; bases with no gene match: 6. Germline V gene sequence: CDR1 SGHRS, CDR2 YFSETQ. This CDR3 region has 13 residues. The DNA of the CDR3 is TGCGCCAGCAGACAGGGGTCTGGGGAGACCCAGTACTTC. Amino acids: CASRQGSGETQYF.

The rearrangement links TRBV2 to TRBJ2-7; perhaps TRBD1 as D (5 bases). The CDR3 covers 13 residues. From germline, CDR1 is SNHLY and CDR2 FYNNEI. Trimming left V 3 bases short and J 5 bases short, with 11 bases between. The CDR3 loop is CASSEQGMNEQYV. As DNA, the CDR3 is TGTGCCAGCAGTGAGCAGGGAATGAACGAGCAGTACGTC.

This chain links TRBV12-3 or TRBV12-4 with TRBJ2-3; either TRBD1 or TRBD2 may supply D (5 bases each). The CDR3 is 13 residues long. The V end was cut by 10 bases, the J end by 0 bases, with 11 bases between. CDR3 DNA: TGTGCCACCCGGGACCCAAGCACAGATACGCAGTATTTT. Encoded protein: CATRDPSTDTQYF.

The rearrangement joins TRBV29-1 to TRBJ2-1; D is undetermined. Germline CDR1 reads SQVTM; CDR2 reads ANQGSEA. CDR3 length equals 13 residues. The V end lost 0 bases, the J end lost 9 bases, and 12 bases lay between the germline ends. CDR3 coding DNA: TGCAGCGTTGAAGAGCGGACCGGTATTGAGCAGTTCTTC. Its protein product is CSVEERTGIEQFF.